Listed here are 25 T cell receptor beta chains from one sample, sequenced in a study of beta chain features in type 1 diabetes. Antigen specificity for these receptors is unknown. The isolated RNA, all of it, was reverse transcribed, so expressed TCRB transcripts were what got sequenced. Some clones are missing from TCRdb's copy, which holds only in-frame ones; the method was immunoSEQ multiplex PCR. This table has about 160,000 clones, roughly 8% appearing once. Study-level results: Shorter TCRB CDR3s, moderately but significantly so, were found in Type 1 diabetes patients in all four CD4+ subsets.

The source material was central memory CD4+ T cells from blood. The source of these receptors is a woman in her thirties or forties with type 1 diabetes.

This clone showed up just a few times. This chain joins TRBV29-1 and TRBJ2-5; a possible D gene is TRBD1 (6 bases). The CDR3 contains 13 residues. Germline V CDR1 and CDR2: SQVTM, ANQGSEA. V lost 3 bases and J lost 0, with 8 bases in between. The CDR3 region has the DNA TGCAGCGTTGAGTACAGGGACCAAGAGACCCAGTACTTC. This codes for CSVEYRDQETQYF.

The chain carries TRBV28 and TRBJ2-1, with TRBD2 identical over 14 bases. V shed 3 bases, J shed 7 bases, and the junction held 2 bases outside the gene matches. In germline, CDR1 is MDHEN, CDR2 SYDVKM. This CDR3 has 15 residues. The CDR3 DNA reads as TGTGCCAGCAGTTTGACTAGCGGGAGGGCGAATGAGCAGTTCTTC. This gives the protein CASSLTSGRANEQFF.

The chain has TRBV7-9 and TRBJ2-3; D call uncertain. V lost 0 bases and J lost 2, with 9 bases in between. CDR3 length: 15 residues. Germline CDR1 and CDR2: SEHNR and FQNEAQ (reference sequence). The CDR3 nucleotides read TGTGCCAGCAGCTTAGCCTTCAGTGACACAGATACGCAGTATTTT. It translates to CASSLAFSDTDTQYF.

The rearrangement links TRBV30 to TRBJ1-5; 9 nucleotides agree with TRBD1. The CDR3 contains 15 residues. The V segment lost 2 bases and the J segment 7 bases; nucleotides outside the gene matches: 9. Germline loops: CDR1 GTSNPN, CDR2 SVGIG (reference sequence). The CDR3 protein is CAWSPEGQGGQPQHF. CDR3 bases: TGTGCCTGGAGTCCAGAGGGACAGGGCGGACAGCCCCAGCATTTT.

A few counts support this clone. The CDR3 region has the DNA TGTGCCAGCAGTTTTCCCGGGTTTTCTTATAGCAATCAGCCCCAGCATTTT. Its translation is CASSFPGFSYSNQPQHF. This chain links TRBV28 with TRBJ1-5; D remains ambiguous. CDR3 length equals 17 residues. Germline V lookup: CDR1 MDHEN, CDR2 SYDVKM. V was trimmed by 3 bases and J by 0 bases, leaving 15 bases between them.

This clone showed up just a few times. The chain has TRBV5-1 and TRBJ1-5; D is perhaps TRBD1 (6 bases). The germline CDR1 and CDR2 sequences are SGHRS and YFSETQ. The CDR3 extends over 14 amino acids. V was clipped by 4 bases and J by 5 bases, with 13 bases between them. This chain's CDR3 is CASSPEGGYQPQHF. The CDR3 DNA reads TGCGCCAGCAGCCCGGAAGGGGGTTATCAGCCCCAGCATTTT.

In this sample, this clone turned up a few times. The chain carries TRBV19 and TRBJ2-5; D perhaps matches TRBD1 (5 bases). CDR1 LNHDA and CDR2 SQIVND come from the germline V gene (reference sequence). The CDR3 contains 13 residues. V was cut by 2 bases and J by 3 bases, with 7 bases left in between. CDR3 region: CASSITREETQYF. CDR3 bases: TGTGCCAGTAGTATAACCAGGGAAGAGACCCAGTACTTC.

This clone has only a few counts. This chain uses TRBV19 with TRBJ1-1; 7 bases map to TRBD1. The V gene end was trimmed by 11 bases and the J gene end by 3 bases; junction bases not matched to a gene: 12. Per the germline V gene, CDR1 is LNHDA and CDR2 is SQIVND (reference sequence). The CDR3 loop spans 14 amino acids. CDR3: CACGGTGVDTEAFF. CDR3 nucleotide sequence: TGTGCCTGTGGTGGCACAGGGGTGGACACTGAAGCTTTCTTT.

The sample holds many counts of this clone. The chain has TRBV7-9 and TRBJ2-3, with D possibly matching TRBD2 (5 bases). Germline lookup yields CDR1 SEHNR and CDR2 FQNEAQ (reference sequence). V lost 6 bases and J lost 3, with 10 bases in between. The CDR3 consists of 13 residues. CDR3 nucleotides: TGTGCCAGCAGGTTTGGAGGTACAGATACGCAGTATTTT. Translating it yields CASRFGGTDTQYF.

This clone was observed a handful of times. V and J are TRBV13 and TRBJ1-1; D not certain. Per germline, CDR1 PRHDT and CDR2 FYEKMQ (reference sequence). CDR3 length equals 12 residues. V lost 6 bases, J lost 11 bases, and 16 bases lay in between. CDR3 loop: CASSSSGLVAFF. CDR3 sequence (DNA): TGTGCCAGCAGTTCCAGTGGGCTGGTGGCTTTCTTT. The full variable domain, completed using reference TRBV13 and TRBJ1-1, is AAGVIQSPRHLIKEKRETATLKCYPIPRHDTVYWYQQGPGQDPQFLISFYEKMQSDKGSIPDRFSAQQFSDYHSELNMSSLELGDSALYFCASSSSGLVAFFGQGTRLTVV.

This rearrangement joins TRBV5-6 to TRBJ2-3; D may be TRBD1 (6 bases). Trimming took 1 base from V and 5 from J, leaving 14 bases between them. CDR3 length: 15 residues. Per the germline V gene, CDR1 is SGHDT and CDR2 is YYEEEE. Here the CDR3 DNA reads TGTGCCAGCAGCTTGAACAGGGAAGGAGGAGATACGCAGTATTTT. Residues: CASSLNREGGDTQYF.

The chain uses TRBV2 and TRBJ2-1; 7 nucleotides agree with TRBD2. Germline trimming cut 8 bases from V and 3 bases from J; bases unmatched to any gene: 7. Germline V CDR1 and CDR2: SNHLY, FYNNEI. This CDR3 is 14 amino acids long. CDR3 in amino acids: CASQLQRGYNEQFF. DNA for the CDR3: TGTGCCAGCCAACTCCAGCGGGGCTACAATGAGCAGTTCTTC.

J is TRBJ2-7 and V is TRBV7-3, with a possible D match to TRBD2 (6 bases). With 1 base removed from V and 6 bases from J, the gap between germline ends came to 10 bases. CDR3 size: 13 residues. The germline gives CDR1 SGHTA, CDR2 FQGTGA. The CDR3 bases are TGTGCCAGCAGCTTAAGGCAGGGAGGCGAGCAGTACTTC. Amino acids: CASSLRQGGEQYF.

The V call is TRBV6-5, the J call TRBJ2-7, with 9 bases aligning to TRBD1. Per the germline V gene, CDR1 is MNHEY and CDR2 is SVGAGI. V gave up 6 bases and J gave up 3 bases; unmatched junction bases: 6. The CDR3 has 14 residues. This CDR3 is CASSDRGSNYEQYF. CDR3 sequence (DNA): TGTGCCAGCAGCGACAGGGGGTCTAACTACGAGCAGTACTTC.

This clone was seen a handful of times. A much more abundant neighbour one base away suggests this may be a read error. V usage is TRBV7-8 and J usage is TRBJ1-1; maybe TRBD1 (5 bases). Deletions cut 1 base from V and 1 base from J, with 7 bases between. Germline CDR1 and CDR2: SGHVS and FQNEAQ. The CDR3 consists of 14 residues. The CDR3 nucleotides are TGTGCCAGCAGCTTAGGACAGTGGAACACTGAAGCTTTCTTT. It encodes CASSLGQWNTEAFF.

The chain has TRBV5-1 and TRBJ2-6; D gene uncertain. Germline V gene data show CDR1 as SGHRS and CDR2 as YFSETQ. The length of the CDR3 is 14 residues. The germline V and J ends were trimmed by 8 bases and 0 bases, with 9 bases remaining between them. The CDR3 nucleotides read TGCGCCAGGGAAACAGACTCTGGGGCCAACGTCCTGACTTTC. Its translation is CARETDSGANVLTF.

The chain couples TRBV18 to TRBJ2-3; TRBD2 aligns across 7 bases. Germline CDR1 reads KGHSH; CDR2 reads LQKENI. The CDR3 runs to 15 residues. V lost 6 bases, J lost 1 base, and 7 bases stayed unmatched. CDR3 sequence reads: CASSPSGVGTDTQYF. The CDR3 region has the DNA TGTGCCAGCTCCCCAAGCGGGGTGGGCACAGATACGCAGTATTTT.

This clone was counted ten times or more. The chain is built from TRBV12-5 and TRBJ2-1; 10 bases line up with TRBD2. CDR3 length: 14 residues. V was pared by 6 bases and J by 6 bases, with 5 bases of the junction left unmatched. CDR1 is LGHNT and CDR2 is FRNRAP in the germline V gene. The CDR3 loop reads CASGVTSGLNEQFF. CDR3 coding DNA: TGTGCTAGTGGGGTGACTAGCGGGCTCAATGAGCAGTTCTTC.

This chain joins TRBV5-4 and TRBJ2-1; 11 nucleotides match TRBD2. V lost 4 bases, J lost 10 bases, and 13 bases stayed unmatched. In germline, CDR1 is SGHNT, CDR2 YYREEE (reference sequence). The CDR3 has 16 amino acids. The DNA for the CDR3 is TGTGCCAGCAGCGGTTACTTTAGCGGGGGGGCCTTCGAGCAGTTCTTC. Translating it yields CASSGYFSGGAFEQFF.

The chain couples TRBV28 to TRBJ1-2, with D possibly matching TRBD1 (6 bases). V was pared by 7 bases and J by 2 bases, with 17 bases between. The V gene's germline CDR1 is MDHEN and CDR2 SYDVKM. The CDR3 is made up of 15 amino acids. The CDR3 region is CASIPGGRSNYGYTF. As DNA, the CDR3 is TGTGCCAGCATCCCGGGGGGGCGGTCGAACTATGGCTACACCTTC.

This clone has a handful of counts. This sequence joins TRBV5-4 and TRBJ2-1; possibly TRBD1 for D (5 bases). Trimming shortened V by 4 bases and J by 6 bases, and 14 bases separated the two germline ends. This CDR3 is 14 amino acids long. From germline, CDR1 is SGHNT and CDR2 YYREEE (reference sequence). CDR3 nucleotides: TGTGCCAGCAGCCAAGGTTCAGGGATCAATGAGCAGTTCTTC. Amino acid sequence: CASSQGSGINEQFF.

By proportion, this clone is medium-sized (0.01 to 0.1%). The CDR3 nucleotides read TGTGCCAGCAGCTCCAGGGATAACTATGGCTACACCTTC. Translated: CASSSRDNYGYTF. The genes are TRBV28 and TRBJ1-2, with D maybe TRBD1 (5 bases). The V gene lost 6 bases and the J gene lost 1 base, with 9 bases spanning the gap. CDR3 size: 13 residues. Germline CDR1 and CDR2: MDHEN and SYDVKM.

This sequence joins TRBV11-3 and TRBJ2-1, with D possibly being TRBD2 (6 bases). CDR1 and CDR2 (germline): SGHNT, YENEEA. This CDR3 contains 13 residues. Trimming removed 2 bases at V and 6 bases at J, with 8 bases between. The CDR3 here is CASSLMEGNEQFF. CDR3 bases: TGTGCCAGCAGCTTAATGGAGGGCAATGAGCAGTTCTTC. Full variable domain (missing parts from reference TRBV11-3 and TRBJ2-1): EAGVVQSPRYKIIEKKQPVAFWCNPISGHNTLYWYLQNLGQGPELLIRYENEEAVDDSQLPKDRFSAERLKGVDSTLKIQPAELGDSAVYLCASSLMEGNEQFFGPGTRLTVL.

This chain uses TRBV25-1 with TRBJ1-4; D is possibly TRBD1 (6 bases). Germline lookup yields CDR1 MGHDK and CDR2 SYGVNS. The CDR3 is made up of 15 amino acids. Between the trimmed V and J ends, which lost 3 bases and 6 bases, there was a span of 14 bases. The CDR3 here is CASSDTGAGDEKLFF. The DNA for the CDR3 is TGTGCCAGCAGTGATACGGGGGCGGGGGATGAAAAACTGTTTTTT.

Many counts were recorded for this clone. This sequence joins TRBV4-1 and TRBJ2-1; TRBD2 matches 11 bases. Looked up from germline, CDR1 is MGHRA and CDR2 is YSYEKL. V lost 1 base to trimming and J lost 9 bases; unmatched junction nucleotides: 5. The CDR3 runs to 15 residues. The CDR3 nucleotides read TGCGCCAGCAGCCAAGTAGCGGGAGGGGGAGGTGAGCAGTTCTTC. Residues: CASSQVAGGGGEQFF.